The 24 T cell receptor beta chains below were found in one sample sequenced in a study of blood T cell repertoires in COVID-19. TCRdb's table, derived via immunoSEQ multiplex PCR, lists solely in-frame clones and lacks some. The sample yields approximately 51,000 clones, more than 80% seen once. Sequencing used peripheral blood. The receptors derive from a man in his 70s with active COVID-19.

This rearrangement joins TRBV6-4 to TRBJ2-1; 8 nucleotides match TRBD2. The length of the CDR3 is 15 residues. With V trimmed by 3 bases and J by 5 bases, 6 bases remained unmatched. The germline V gene has CDR1 MRHNA and CDR2 SNTAGT. The CDR3 DNA sequence: TGTGCCAGCAGTGATTCGGCTAGCGGGCACAATGAGCAGTTCTTC. Encoded protein: CASSDSASGHNEQFF.

The V call is TRBV7-6, the J call TRBJ2-3; TRBD2 matches at 14 bases. CDR3 size: 20 residues. The germline CDR1 and CDR2 sequences are SGHVS and FNYEAQ. After removal of 1 base from V and 2 bases from J, the junction contained 11 bases not matched to a gene. The CDR3 here is CASSLGSRLAGGRNTDTQYF. The DNA for the CDR3 is TGTGCCAGCAGCTTAGGGTCGAGACTAGCGGGGGGGCGTAACACAGATACGCAGTATTTT.

On this clone: One end of the junction fails to match germline, which may point to a read error. The V and J genes are TRBV7-7 and TRBJ1-1, with D possibly TRBD1 on 6 matching bases. The CDR3 consists of 13 residues. Germline lookup yields CDR1 SSHAT and CDR2 FNYEAQ (reference sequence). CDR3 bases: TGTGCTAGCAGCCCGCAGGGGACCACTGAAGCTTTCTTT. Protein sequence: CASSPQGTTEAFF.

The sample holds one count of this clone. This chain connects TRBV6-4 to TRBJ1-1; no clear D gene. Trimming shortened V by 4 bases and J by 1 base, and 10 bases separated the two germline ends. The CDR3 loop spans 14 amino acids. The germline gives CDR1 MRHNA, CDR2 SNTAGT. CDR3 nucleotide sequence: TGTGCCAGCAGTGCCAATCCGGGGAACACTGAAGCTTTCTTT. Encoded protein: CASSANPGNTEAFF.

V usage is TRBV6-5 and J usage is TRBJ2-5; tentative D call: TRBD1 (6 bases). Germline CDR1 MNHEY, CDR2 SVGAGI. The CDR3 length is 12 residues. V lost 10 bases and J lost 4, with 13 bases in between. CDR3 in amino acids: CATKSGAETQYF. The CDR3 coding sequence is TGTGCCACCAAATCAGGGGCAGAGACCCAGTACTTC.

The gene calls are TRBV2 and TRBJ2-4; perhaps TRBD2 as D (6 bases). Trimming shortened V by 5 bases and J by 16 bases, and 15 bases separated the two germline ends. Looked up from germline, CDR1 is SNHLY and CDR2 is FYNNEI. This CDR3 has 11 residues. The CDR3 loop is CASSTGTWFYF. CDR3 nucleotides: TGTGCCAGCAGTACCGGGACTTGGTTTTACTTC.

This clone was recorded a few times. This rearrangement joins TRBV13 to TRBJ2-7; 7 bases agree with TRBD1. The CDR3 has 14 residues. Unmatched junction bases numbered 8, after V lost 5 bases and J lost 4 bases. Germline V CDR1 and CDR2: PRHDT, FYEKMQ (reference sequence). CDR3 nucleotides: TGTGCCAGCAGCCCCCGACAGGGCCGGTACGAGCAGTACTTC. The encoded protein is CASSPRQGRYEQYF.

The genes are TRBV9 and TRBJ2-1, with 8 bases aligning to TRBD2. This CDR3 region has 16 residues. Germline V lookup: CDR1 SGDLS, CDR2 YYNGEE. V shed 3 bases and J 4 bases; nucleotides not matched to a gene: 9. The CDR3 bases are TGTGCCAGCAGCGCAATGGGGCGGGGGGAGTACAATGAGCAGTTCTTC. Translating it yields CASSAMGRGEYNEQFF. Full variable domain (rest looked up from reference TRBV9 and TRBJ2-1): DSGVTQTPKHLITATGQRVTLRCSPRSGDLSVYWYQQSLDQGLQFLIQYYNGEERAKGNILERFSAQQFPDLHSELNLSSLELGDSALYFCASSAMGRGEYNEQFFGPGTRLTVL.

V usage is TRBV11-2 and J usage is TRBJ2-7; 9 positions match TRBD2. The CDR3 length is 17 residues. Trimming at V came to 0 bases and at J to 0 bases, leaving 6 bases not matched to a gene. Germline V CDR1 and CDR2: SGHAT, FQNNGV. The CDR3 bases are TGTGCCAGCAGCTTAGATTTTGGTAGCGGGGGCTCCTACGAGCAGTACTTC. Translation: CASSLDFGSGGSYEQYF.

CDR3 DNA sequence: TGTGCCAGCAGCCAAGGGGACAGTTCCCGGGGCTACACCTTC. Its protein product is CASSQGDSSRGYTF. V is TRBV3-1 (or the pseudogene TRBV3-2) and J is TRBJ1-2; 7 bases align to TRBD1. Losses at the gene ends were 1 base for V and 8 bases for J; bases not matched to a gene: 7. Per germline, CDR1 LGHDT and CDR2 YNNKEL (reference sequence). The CDR3 runs to 14 residues.

V gene TRBV9 combines with J gene TRBJ1-6; D gene unclear. In germline, CDR1 is SGDLS, CDR2 YYNGEE. The CDR3 has 15 amino acids. V lost 2 bases and J lost 13, with 19 bases in between. The CDR3 DNA is TGTGCCAGCAGCGTTCAACTGGGTGAGCAGGCGCCCCTCCACTTT. It specifies CASSVQLGEQAPLHF. The full variable domain, rest sourced from reference TRBV9 and TRBJ1-6, is DSGVTQTPKHLITATGQRVTLRCSPRSGDLSVYWYQQSLDQGLQFLIQYYNGEERAKGNILERFSAQQFPDLHSELNLSSLELGDSALYFCASSVQLGEQAPLHFGNGTRLTVT.

V is TRBV2 and J is TRBJ1-4; D perhaps matches TRBD1 (5 bases). The V gene's germline CDR1 is SNHLY and CDR2 FYNNEI. V lost 7 bases, J lost 0 bases, and 18 bases lay in between. The CDR3 is 17 residues long. CDR3 nucleotide sequence: TGTGCCAGCACTTCGAGGTTGGGGGAGGCAACTAATGAAAAACTGTTTTTT. This codes for CASTSRLGEATNEKLFF.

The chain employs TRBV12-3 or TRBV12-4 and TRBJ2-5; 10 bases line up with TRBD2. The CDR3 has 13 residues. The V segment lost 6 bases and the J segment 9 bases; nucleotides outside the gene matches: 7. This CDR3 is CASSQRGGASQYF. The DNA for the CDR3 is TGTGCCAGCAGCCAGCGGGGGGGTGCCTCCCAGTACTTC.

J is TRBJ2-5 and V is TRBV5-1; D is possibly TRBD1 (5 bases). Germline V lookup: CDR1 SGHRS, CDR2 YFSETQ. This CDR3 comprises 14 residues. The ends were cut back, 0 bases at V and 5 bases at J, with 11 bases in the middle. CDR3 DNA sequence: TGCGCCAGCAGCTTGGGACAAAGGGGTGAGACCCAGTACTTC. It encodes CASSLGQRGETQYF.

J is TRBJ2-5 and V is TRBV5-1; TRBD2 might be the D (7 bases). Germline CDR1 SGHRS, CDR2 YFSETQ. Trimming took 4 bases from V and 5 from J, leaving 12 bases between them. This CDR3 region has 13 residues. CDR3 nucleotide sequence: TGCGCCAGCAGCCGGACTAGGGGGGAGACCCAGTACTTC. It specifies CASSRTRGETQYF.

This sequence joins TRBV6-6 and TRBJ2-7; 10 bases line up with TRBD1. The V segment lost 5 bases and the J segment 2 bases; nucleotides outside the gene matches: 6. The germline V gene has CDR1 MNHNY and CDR2 SVGAGI (reference sequence). The CDR3 totals 15 residues. This CDR3 reads CASSHPGQGTYEQYF. CDR3 DNA: TGTGCCAGCAGTCATCCGGGACAGGGGACCTACGAGCAGTACTTC.

This sequence joins TRBV7-2 and TRBJ1-1; 11 nucleotides line up with TRBD1. J gave up 0 bases and V 5 bases, and 8 bases lay outside the gene matches. The CDR3 covers 17 residues. CDR1 and CDR2 (germline): SGHTA, FQGNSA. CDR3 nucleotides: TGTGCCAGCAGCCTAGGACAGGGGGCAACTATGAACACTGAAGCTTTCTTT. As protein: CASSLGQGATMNTEAFF.

V usage is TRBV6-5 and J usage is TRBJ2-6, with 8 bases fitting TRBD1. Germline CDR1 is MNHEY and CDR2 is SVGAGI. Unmatched junction bases numbered 0, after V lost 0 bases and J lost 2 bases. The CDR3 spans 16 residues. The CDR3 region has the DNA TGTGCCAGCAGTTACTCGGACAGGGCTGGGGCCAACGTCCTGACTTTC. Translating gives CASSYSDRAGANVLTF.

This sequence joins TRBV5-6 and TRBJ2-3, with 7 bases that match TRBD1. The V segment lost 6 bases and the J segment 4 bases; nucleotides outside the gene matches: 11. This CDR3 has 15 residues. From germline, CDR1 is SGHDT and CDR2 YYEEEE. The CDR3 DNA follows: TGTGCCAGCACCGAACGGACAGGATGGCCAGATACGCAGTATTTT. This gives the protein CASTERTGWPDTQYF. Full variable domain (rest looked up from reference TRBV5-6 and TRBJ2-3): DAGVTQSPTHLIKTRGQQVTLRCSPKSGHDTVSWYQQALGQGPQFIFQYYEEEERQRGNFPDRFSGHQFPNYSSELNVNALLLGDSALYLCASTERTGWPDTQYFGPGTRLTVL.

The chain recombines TRBV6-4 with TRBJ1-2; no clear D gene. The V end lost 0 bases, the J end lost 8 bases, and 7 bases lay between the germline ends. The CDR3 spans 12 residues. Germline V gives CDR1 MRHNA, CDR2 SNTAGT. CDR3 sequence reads: CASSDSGSGYTF. DNA for the CDR3: TGTGCCAGCAGTGACTCAGGGAGCGGCTACACCTTC.

The chain links TRBV2 to TRBJ2-3; TRBD2 agrees at 9 bases. Trimming at V came to 6 bases and at J to 0 bases, leaving 10 bases not matched to a gene. The CDR3 has 17 amino acids. Germline lookup yields CDR1 SNHLY and CDR2 FYNNEI. The CDR3 nucleotides read TGTGCCAGCAGCTTAGCCCGACTAGCGGTAAGCACAGATACGCAGTATTTT. The encoded protein is CASSLARLAVSTDTQYF.

The chain combines TRBV5-6 with TRBJ2-5; 7 bases align to TRBD1. Losses at the gene ends were 3 bases for V and 0 bases for J; bases not matched to a gene: 5. There are 15 residues in the CDR3. Germline values: CDR1 SGHDT, CDR2 YYEEEE. CDR3 region: CASSWGQQYQETQYF. The CDR3 coding sequence is TGTGCCAGCAGCTGGGGACAGCAGTACCAAGAGACCCAGTACTTC.

This clone was seen just once. The rearrangement joins TRBV4-1 to TRBJ2-5; D not resolved. Trimming stripped 0 bases from V and 1 base from J, with 12 bases between. The CDR3 has 16 residues. Germline V gene sequence: CDR1 MGHRA, CDR2 YSYEKL. The chain's CDR3 is CASSQEILPRQETQYF. The CDR3 nucleotides read TGCGCCAGCAGCCAAGAAATCTTGCCGCGCCAAGAGACCCAGTACTTC.

The chain couples TRBV3-1 (or the pseudogene TRBV3-2) to TRBJ1-5; 10 bases match TRBD1. CDR1 is LGHDT and CDR2 is YNNKEL in the germline V gene (reference sequence). The CDR3 has 15 residues. The V segment lost 3 bases and the J segment 7 bases; nucleotides outside the gene matches: 6. As DNA, the CDR3 is TGTGCCAGCAGCCAGGACAGGGGGTCCGCCCAGCCCCAGCATTTT. It encodes CASSQDRGSAQPQHF.